The TCR beta chain described here comes from a study of blood T cells in healthy people across ages. Overall study findings and caveats: Donor CMV status, an unknown factor, possibly confounded changes in expanded clonotypes. Aged donors had fewer naive CD4+ cells and lower diversity than long-lived donors.

This clonotype was counted only a few times. Its antigen is as yet unknown. A minimum of 7 million PBMCs was isolated per sample. PCR was performed a second time for about 6 to 12 cycles using a sample-barcoded 5' primer and a J-beta primer mix. Researchers report that a template-switch adaptor with 12 random nucleotides tagged each cDNA molecule. TCRdb re-analysed the 5' RACE reads in MiXCR, keeping a single row per CDR3 protein. The profile shows fewer than 700,000 distinct CDR3 sequences, over 40% of them singletons. The V gene's germline CDR1 is SGHRS and CDR2 YFSETQ. Unmatched junction bases numbered 11, after V lost 5 bases and J lost 4 bases. The CDR3 runs to 15 residues.

Sequenced input: blood. This chain links TRBV5-1 with TRBJ2-5; 7 bases are shared with TRBD2. This receptor was taken from a man older than 75 in good health. The chain's CDR3 is CASSTPNSGTETQYF. For the CDR3, the DNA is TGCGCCAGCAGTACCCCTAACAGCGGGACAGAGACCCAGTACTTC.